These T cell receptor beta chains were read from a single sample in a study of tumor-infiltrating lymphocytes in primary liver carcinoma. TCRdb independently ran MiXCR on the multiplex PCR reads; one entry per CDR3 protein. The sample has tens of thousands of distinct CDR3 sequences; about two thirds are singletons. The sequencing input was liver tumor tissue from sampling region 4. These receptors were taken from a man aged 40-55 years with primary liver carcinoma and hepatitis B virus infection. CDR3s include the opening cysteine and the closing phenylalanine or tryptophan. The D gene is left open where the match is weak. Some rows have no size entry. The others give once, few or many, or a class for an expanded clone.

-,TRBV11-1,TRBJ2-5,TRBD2,TGTGCCAGCGCCCTCACGGGACTAGCTGGAGAGACCCAATACTTC,CASALTGLAGETQYF
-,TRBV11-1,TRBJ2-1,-,TGTGCCAGCAGCTTAGGCTCGGCGGACAATAAGCAGTTCTTC,CASSLGSADNKQFF
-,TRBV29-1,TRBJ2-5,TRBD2,TGCAACGTTCGGACTAGCGGGAATTGGGCAGAGACCCAGTACTTC,CNVRTSGNWAETQYF
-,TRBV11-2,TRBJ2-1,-,TGTGCCAGTAGCTTATACCGGCTAGTTAGTGAGCATCTCTTT,CASSLYRLVSEHLF
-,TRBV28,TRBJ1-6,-,TGTACCAGCAGTACAGGGCCCTCCTATAATTCACTCCTCCACTTT,CTSSTGPSYNSLLHF
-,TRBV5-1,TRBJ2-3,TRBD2,TGCGCCAGCAGCCCCCGGACTAGCGGGAGCTCAGATACGCAGTATTTT,CASSPRTSGSSDTQYF
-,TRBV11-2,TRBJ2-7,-,TGTGCCAGCAGCTTTCATGGGGGTCAAAGCTCCTACGAGCAGTATTTC,CASSFHGGQSSYEQYF
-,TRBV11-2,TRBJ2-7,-,TGTGCCAGCAGCCTCGAACAGCGGGCTTACGATCAGTGCTTC,CASSLEQRAYDQCF
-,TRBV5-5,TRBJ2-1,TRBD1,TGTGCCAGCAGCCCTGGACAGGGTTCCTGCAATGAGCACCTCTTC,CASSPGQGSCNEHLF
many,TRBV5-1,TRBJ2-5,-,TGCGCCAGCAGCTCACAGGGAAACCAAGAGACCCAGTACTTC,CASSSQGNQETQYF
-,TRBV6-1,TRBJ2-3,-,TGTGCCGTCAGTGAAAGCACAGATACGCAGTATTTT,CAVSESTDTQYF
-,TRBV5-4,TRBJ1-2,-,TGTGCCTGCAGCCACACGTTTGAGGGTGGAGTATCTGGCTACACCTTC,CACSHTFEGGVSGYTF
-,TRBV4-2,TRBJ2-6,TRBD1,TGTGCCAGCATTCTCGACAGGGCTTCCGGGGCCAACGTCCTGACTTTC,CASILDRASGANVLTF
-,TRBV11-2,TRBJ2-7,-,TGTGTCAGCAGCTTTGAGTCCGGGATCTCTGGCGAGCAGTATTTC,CVSSFESGISGEQYF
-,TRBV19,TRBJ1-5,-,TGTGTCAGTAGTCCCGACGGCGGCAATCAGCCCCAGCATTTT,CVSSPDGGNQPQHF
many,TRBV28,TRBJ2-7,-,TGTGCCAGCAGTTTAACTCTTGGAGCTAGGTCGACCTACGAGCAGTACTTC,CASSLTLGARSTYEQYF
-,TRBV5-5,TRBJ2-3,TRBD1,TGTGCCGGCAGCAGAGAAGGACAGGGCACAGATACGCATTATTTT,CAGSREGQGTDTHYF
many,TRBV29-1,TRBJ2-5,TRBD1,TGCAGCGTCCAGGGGGCAGAGACCCAGTACTTC,CSVQGAETQYF
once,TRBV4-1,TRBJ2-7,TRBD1,TGTGCCAGCAGCCAAGGCTTGAGGACAGGGGCCTTCTACGAGCAGTACTTC,CASSQGLRTGAFYEQYF
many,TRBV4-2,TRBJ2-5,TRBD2,TGTGCCAGCAGCCAGTCTAGGACTAGCGGGGCGGGGGTAAACTTC,CASSQSRTSGAGVNF
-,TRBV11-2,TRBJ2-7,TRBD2,TGTGCCAGCATCTTCGGAGGGGCTAGCGGGAAGTACTTC,CASIFGGASGKYF
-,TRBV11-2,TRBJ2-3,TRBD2,TGTGCCAGCAATACCGGGACTATCGGCACAGATACACAGTATTTT,CASNTGTIGTDTQYF
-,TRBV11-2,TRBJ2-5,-,TGCGCCAGCAGCCTCACCGGGAGAGGGGGCCTAGAGACCCAGTACTTC,CASSLTGRGGLETQYF
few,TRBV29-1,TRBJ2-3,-,TGCAGCGCCCTGCCATCCGCAGATACGCAGTATTTT,CSALPSADTQYF
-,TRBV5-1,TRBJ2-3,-,TGCGCCAGCAGGGGGGTGGTCACAGATACGCAGTATTTT,CASRGVVTDTQYF
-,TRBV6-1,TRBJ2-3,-,TGTGGCAGCAGTGGCGGCAGGCAACCCACAGATACCCAGTATTTT,CGSSGGRQPTDTQYF
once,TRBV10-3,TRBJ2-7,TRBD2,TGTGCCATCACCAAACGATCGGGACTAGCGGGAGGGTACTCATACAAGCAGTACTTC,CAITKRSGLAGGYSYKQYF
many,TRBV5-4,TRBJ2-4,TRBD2,TGTGCCAGCAGCGGAACTAGCGGGAGTACGTACATTCAGTACTTC,CASSGTSGSTYIQYF
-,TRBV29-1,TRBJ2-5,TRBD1,TGCAGCGTGCCGGTGGGGACAGAGGGCCTAGGAGAGATCCAGTACTTC,CSVPVGTEGLGEIQYF
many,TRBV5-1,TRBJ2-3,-,TGCGCCAGCAGCTCCGGGACCACAGATACGCAGTATTTT,CASSSGTTDTQYF
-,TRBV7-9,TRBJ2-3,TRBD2,TGTGTCAGCAGCTTGGGGACTAGCGAGACAGATACGCAGTATTTT,CVSSLGTSETDTQYF
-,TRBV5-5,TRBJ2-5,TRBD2,TGTGCCAGCAGCTCGAAGACTAGCGGGGAGATCCAGTACTTC,CASSSKTSGEIQYF
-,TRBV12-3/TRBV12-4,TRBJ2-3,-,TGTGCCAGCAGGCGAGGGAGCGCCGGCGATACGCAGTATTTT,CASRRGSAGDTQYF
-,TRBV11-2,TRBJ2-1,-,TGTGCCAGCAGCCCCCACCAGGAGGGATTGGGTGAGCTGTTCTTC,CASSPHQEGLGELFF
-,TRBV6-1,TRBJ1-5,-,TGTGCCAGCAATGAGGGGGAGTCGGATCAGCCACAACATTTT,CASNEGESDQPQHF
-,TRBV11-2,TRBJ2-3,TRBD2,TGTGCCAGAAGCACCGTGACTAGCGGCACGGATACGCAGTATTTT,CARSTVTSGTDTQYF
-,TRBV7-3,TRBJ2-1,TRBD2,TGTGCCAGCATTGAGGGGAGGGGAGGGTACAATGAGGAGTTCTTC,CASIEGRGGYNEEFF
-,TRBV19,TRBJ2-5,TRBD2,TGTGCCAGTAGTATAGCCGGACTAGCGGGAGGCGAGACCCAGTACTTC,CASSIAGLAGGETQYF
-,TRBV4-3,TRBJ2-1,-,TGCTCCAGCTGCCAAGAGTCTTCTGAGCAGTTCTTC,CSSCQESSEQFF
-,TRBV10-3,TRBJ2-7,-,TGTACCGTCAGTGAAGCCGGGCAGGAGCAGTACTTC,CTVSEAGQEQYF
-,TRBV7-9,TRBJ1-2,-,TGTGCCATCAGCCCCGATGGCAGGCTGTCCCAGTATGGCTACACCTTT,CAISPDGRLSQYGYTF
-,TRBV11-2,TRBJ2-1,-,TGTGCCAGCAGCATGTACCGGCTAGTTAATGAGCTGTTCTTC,CASSMYRLVNELFF
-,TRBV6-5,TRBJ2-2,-,TGTGCCAGCAGTTACGCAGTGGACGGTACCAGGGAGCTGTTTTTT,CASSYAVDGTRELFF
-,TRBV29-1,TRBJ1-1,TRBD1,TGCAGCGTTGCAAGACAGGGGTCTAACACTGAAGCTTTCTTT,CSVARQGSNTEAFF
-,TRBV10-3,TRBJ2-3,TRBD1,TGTGCCATCAATGATAGGAGACAGGGGGGCACAGATACGCAGTATTTT,CAINDRRQGGTDTQYF
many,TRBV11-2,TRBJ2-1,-,TGTGCCAGCAGCTTAGAGGGAGGAAGTATCGGTGAGCAGTTCTTC,CASSLEGGSIGEQFF